One and the same sample provided the 27 T cell receptor beta chains below, sequenced in a study of blood T cell repertoires in COVID-19. Assay: immunoSEQ multiplex PCR; the TCRdb copy retains only in-frame clones and omits some. Among about 290,000 clones listed, just under 90% were seen once. The sample taken for sequencing was peripheral blood. Receptors were obtained from a woman younger than 45 with COVID-19, enrolled during active disease.

This chain joins TRBV29-1 and TRBJ1-2; D remains ambiguous. V lost 1 base and J lost 5, with 32 bases in between. CDR1 is SQVTM and CDR2 is ANQGSEA in the germline V gene. The CDR3 has 20 residues. The CDR3 loop reads CSVEVDIWTPTSRVDYGYTF. The DNA of the CDR3 is TGCAGCGTTGAAGTTGATATATGGACCCCGACATCGAGGGTCGATTATGGCTACACCTTC.

The chain carries TRBV7-9 and TRBJ1-1, with no clear D. CDR1 is SEHNR, CDR2 FQNEAQ, per germline (reference sequence). The CDR3 runs 17 residues. V lost 5 bases and J lost 3, with 22 bases in between. CDR3 nucleotides: TGTGCCAGCAGCGCCTCGGGAGCCCTCGTTGCGGACACTGAAGCTTTCTTT. Encoded protein: CASSASGALVADTEAFF.

This CDR3 is CASSWEAGSDTEAFF. CDR3 in DNA: TGTGCCAGCTCGTGGGAAGCGGGAAGCGACACTGAAGCTTTCTTT. The gene calls are TRBV11-2 and TRBJ1-1, with D hard to call. CDR1 and CDR2 from the germline V gene are SGHAT and FQNNGV. This CDR3 is built from 15 residues. Trimming cost V 8 bases and J 3 bases, with 19 bases left between them.

The rearrangement uses TRBV7-9 and TRBJ2-7; D is uncertain. The germline CDR1 and CDR2 sequences are SEHNR and FQNEAQ (reference sequence). The CDR3 spans 13 residues. V gave up 3 bases and J gave up 5 bases, with 11 bases separating them. The CDR3, as DNA: TGTGCCAGCAGCTTTGTAGGTCGGGACGAGCAGTACTTC. Its translation: CASSFVGRDEQYF. Filled out from reference TRBV7-9 and TRBJ2-7, the complete variable domain reads DTGVSQNPRHKITKRGQNVTFRCDPISEHNRLYWYRQTLGQGPEFLTYFQNEAQLEKSRLLSDRFSAERPKGSFSTLEIQRTEQGDSAMYLCASSFVGRDEQYFGPGTRLTVT.

This chain connects TRBV7-2 to TRBJ2-5; D remains unclear. Between the trimmed V and J ends, which lost 1 base and 9 bases, there was a span of 15 bases. The CDR3 is 14 residues long. CDR1 is SGHTA and CDR2 is FQGNSA in the germline V gene. The CDR3 protein is CASSLVKIIGAQYF. The CDR3 coding sequence is TGTGCCAGCAGCTTAGTAAAAATTATTGGAGCCCAGTACTTC.

In this sample, this clone turned up a few times. The chain uses TRBV15 and TRBJ1-5; D is undetermined. The CDR3 consists of 16 residues. Per the germline V gene, CDR1 is LNHNV and CDR2 is YYDKDF (reference sequence). The V and J ends lost 2 bases and 1 base respectively, with 12 bases between them. In nucleotides, the CDR3 is TGTGCCACCAGCAGATATACAGCTTCCAGCAATCAGCCCCAGCATTTT. It codes for CATSRYTASSNQPQHF.

The V gene is TRBV14, the J gene TRBJ2-3, with 8 bases that match TRBD2. CDR1 is SGHDN and CDR2 is FVKESK in the germline V gene. The CDR3 contains 15 residues. After removal of 6 bases from V and 4 bases from J, the junction contained 9 bases not matched to a gene. Here the CDR3 DNA reads TGTGCCAGCAGACGGGGGGGTCGGTCGCCAGATACGCAGTATTTT. Residues: CASRRGGRSPDTQYF.

The chain joins TRBV9 to TRBJ2-3; no reliable D call. Per germline, CDR1 SGDLS and CDR2 YYNGEE. This CDR3 contains 16 residues. With 3 bases removed from V and 3 bases from J, the gap between germline ends came to 17 bases. The CDR3, as DNA: TGTGCCAGCAGCGGAGAAAAATTTTCCATAACAGATACGCAGTATTTT. Amino acids: CASSGEKFSITDTQYF.

The chain has TRBV2 and TRBJ2-7, with 9 positions matching TRBD2. The CDR3 contains 14 residues. CDR1 is SNHLY and CDR2 is FYNNEI in the germline V gene. With V trimmed by 8 bases and J by 2 bases, 7 bases remained unmatched. This chain's CDR3 is CASGLAGGPYEQYF. The CDR3 DNA is TGTGCCAGCGGACTTGCGGGGGGGCCCTACGAGCAGTACTTC.

The chain has TRBV12-3 or TRBV12-4 and TRBJ1-5; no firm D call. The CDR3 totals 12 residues. The V end lost 7 bases, the J end lost 5 bases, and 9 bases lay between the germline ends. Here the CDR3 reads CASTSGDQPQHF. CDR3 nucleotides: TGTGCCAGCACCTCCGGGGATCAGCCCCAGCATTTT.

The rearrangement joins TRBV7-9 to TRBJ1-6; tentative D call: TRBD1 (6 bases). V was clipped by 5 bases and J by 6 bases, with 14 bases between them. The CDR3 runs to 15 residues. Germline lookup yields CDR1 SEHNR and CDR2 FQNEAQ (reference sequence). DNA of the CDR3: TGTGCCAGCAGCCCCAAACAGGGCGGTAATTCACCCCTCCACTTT. Translating it yields CASSPKQGGNSPLHF.

J is TRBJ2-5 and V is TRBV11-2; maybe TRBD2 (5 bases). There are 12 residues in the CDR3. Germline lookup yields CDR1 SGHAT and CDR2 FQNNGV. Deletions cut 1 base from V and 5 bases from J, with 5 bases between. CDR3 sequence (DNA): TGTGCCAGCAGCTTAGGGGAGGAGACCCAGTACTTC. Its protein product is CASSLGEETQYF.

The chain is built from TRBV27 and TRBJ1-1; no reliable D call. The length of the CDR3 is 13 residues. Looked up from germline, CDR1 is MNHEY and CDR2 is SMNVEV (reference sequence). With 4 bases removed from V and 0 bases from J, the gap between germline ends came to 6 bases. The CDR3 sequence: CASSSLMNTEAFF. In DNA form, the CDR3 reads TGTGCCAGCAGTTCACTTATGAACACTGAAGCTTTCTTT.

The chain carries TRBV19 and TRBJ1-6; 8 nucleotides line up with TRBD1. The junction had 3 bases not matched to a gene; V was cut back by 9 bases and J by 5 bases. The CDR3 covers 13 residues. Germline loops: CDR1 LNHDA, CDR2 SQIVND (reference sequence). CDR3 coding DNA: TGTGCCAGCGGACAGGGAAATAATTCACCCCTCCACTTT. This gives the protein CASGQGNNSPLHF.

This clone was picked up a small number of times. CDR3 in DNA: TGTGCCAGCAGCCCGGGACAGGGGCCCGGGGAGCTGTTTTTT. Translated: CASSPGQGPGELFF. The chain has TRBV5-6 and TRBJ2-2; TRBD1 aligns across 10 bases. With V trimmed by 4 bases and J by 6 bases, 3 bases remained unmatched. Germline assignment: CDR1 SGHDT and CDR2 YYEEEE. CDR3 size: 14 residues.

The chain employs TRBV28 and TRBJ1-1, with unresolved D. Looked up from germline, CDR1 is MDHEN and CDR2 is SYDVKM. This CDR3 spans 15 amino acids. Trimming took 1 base from V and 0 from J, leaving 9 bases between them. The CDR3 sequence: CASSLSSGLNTEAFF. Written as DNA, the CDR3 is TGTGCCAGCAGTTTATCCTCGGGGTTGAACACTGAAGCTTTCTTT.

This chain connects TRBV19 to TRBJ1-3; D unresolved. The CDR3 has 15 residues. Trimming removed 5 bases at V and 4 bases at J, with 15 bases between. Germline CDR1 and CDR2: LNHDA and SQIVND (reference sequence). CDR3 amino acids: CASSYGSLGGNTIYF. Here the CDR3 DNA reads TGTGCCAGTAGTTACGGGTCACTAGGCGGAAACACCATATATTTT. Together with reference TRBV19 and TRBJ1-3, the CDR3 gives the full variable domain: DGGITQSPKYLFRKEGQNVTLSCEQNLNHDAMYWYRQDPGQGLRLIYYSQIVNDFQKGDIAEGYSVSREKKESFPLTVTSAQKNPTAFYLCASSYGSLGGNTIYFGEGSWLTVV.

This rearrangement joins TRBV5-1 to TRBJ2-1; D not certain. Germline lookup yields CDR1 SGHRS and CDR2 YFSETQ. V lost 3 bases to trimming and J lost 1 base, with 11 bases between them. The length of the CDR3 is 15 residues. The CDR3 protein is CASSSGFVSYNEQFF. The CDR3 DNA reads as TGCGCCAGCAGCTCTGGCTTTGTTTCCTACAATGAGCAGTTCTTC. Variable domain in full (rest from reference TRBV5-1 and TRBJ2-1): KAGVTQTPRYLIKTRGQQVTLSCSPISGHRSVSWYQQTPGQGLQFLFEYFSETQRNKGNFPGRFSGRQFSNSRSEMNVSTLELGDSALYLCASSSGFVSYNEQFFGPGTRLTVL.

V is TRBV5-1 and J is TRBJ1-1, with D possibly matching TRBD1 (6 bases). This CDR3 has 18 residues. The V gene lost 2 bases and the J gene lost 4 bases, with 24 bases spanning the gap. The V gene's germline CDR1 is SGHRS and CDR2 YFSETQ. CDR3 nucleotides: TGCGCCAGCAGCTTAGATCGGGTGCGTCGGGTAGGGGGCACTGAAGCTTTCTTT. It translates to CASSLDRVRRVGGTEAFF.

The V call is TRBV9, the J call TRBJ2-5, with D perhaps TRBD1 (7 bases). V was shortened by 4 bases and J by 2 bases, with 15 bases between the two germline ends. The length of the CDR3 is 15 residues. In germline, CDR1 is SGDLS, CDR2 YYNGEE. This CDR3 is CASSLEGAGQETQYF. The CDR3 region has the DNA TGTGCCAGCAGCCTCGAGGGGGCGGGGCAAGAGACCCAGTACTTC.

V and J are TRBV7-8 and TRBJ1-1, with D uncertain. Germline V gene data show CDR1 as SGHVS and CDR2 as FQNEAQ. The CDR3 is 13 amino acids. V gave up 5 bases and J gave up 1 base, with 8 bases separating them. The CDR3 nucleotides are TGTGCCAGCAGCATACAGACGAACACTGAAGCTTTCTTT. Protein sequence: CASSIQTNTEAFF.

V and J are TRBV18 and TRBJ1-3, with TRBD1 as a possible D gene (5 bases). The CDR3 runs to 18 residues. V lost 1 base and J 1 base, leaving 17 bases between the germline ends. CDR1 and CDR2 (germline): KGHSH, LQKENI. Here the CDR3 DNA reads TGTGCCAGCTCACCACAGCAGGGCAGCGGGTATTCTGGAAACACCATATATTTT. It translates to CASSPQQGSGYSGNTIYF.

The V call is TRBV5-1, the J call TRBJ2-7, with 7 bases aligning to TRBD1. Germline V lookup: CDR1 SGHRS, CDR2 YFSETQ. V lost 3 bases and J lost 2; bases outside the gene matches: 11. This CDR3 has 16 amino acids. CDR3 sequence reads: CASSSTPTGSPYEQYF. The CDR3 DNA reads TGCGCCAGCAGCTCAACCCCGACAGGGTCCCCCTACGAGCAGTACTTC.

The genes are TRBV6-6 and TRBJ1-5; D is unclear. Per the germline V gene, CDR1 is MNHNY and CDR2 is SVGAGI (reference sequence). The ends were cut back, 5 bases at V and 0 bases at J, with 8 bases in the middle. The CDR3 runs 14 residues. CDR3 sequence (DNA): TGTGCCAGCAGTCCTCGGGGTAGCAATCAGCCCCAGCATTTT. The encoded protein is CASSPRGSNQPQHF.

The chain recombines TRBV5-4 with TRBJ2-1, with 10 bases that match TRBD2. Germline values: CDR1 SGHNT, CDR2 YYREEE (reference sequence). The CDR3 totals 16 residues. V shed 5 bases and J 2 bases; nucleotides not matched to a gene: 7. The CDR3 DNA reads as TGTGCCAGCAGACACAGCACTAGCGGGACCTACAATGAGCAGTTCTTC. As protein: CASRHSTSGTYNEQFF.

The chain combines TRBV15 with TRBJ2-2; D is perhaps TRBD2 (6 bases). The germline V and J ends were trimmed by 3 bases and 3 bases, with 17 bases remaining between them. CDR3 size: 17 residues. CDR1 is LNHNV and CDR2 is YYDKDF in the germline V gene (reference sequence). This chain's CDR3 is CATSRSRRGVYTGELFF. For the CDR3, the DNA is TGTGCCACCAGCAGGAGTCGTCGCGGGGTGTACACCGGGGAGCTGTTTTTT.

J is TRBJ1-2 and V is TRBV3-1 (or the pseudogene TRBV3-2), with 9 bases matching TRBD1. Germline V gene lookup returns CDR1 LGHDT and CDR2 YNNKEL (reference sequence). J gave up 7 bases and V 4 bases, and 13 bases lay outside the gene matches. This CDR3 spans 16 amino acids. As DNA, the CDR3 is TGTGCCAGCAGCCTTCGGACAGGGGCTGGTGTACGTGGCTACACCTTC. Encoded protein: CASSLRTGAGVRGYTF.